What follows are 14 T cell receptor beta chains derived from one specimen sequenced in a study of T-cell memory formation after mild COVID-19. TCRdb processed the 5' RACE reads anew with MiXCR; each CDR3 protein has one entry. The sample holds some 200,000 distinct CDR3 sequences, about 20% seen once. Input material: PBMCs or a T cell subset sorted from them (not recorded which). The receptors shown here come from an adult woman who had mild COVID-19 (a few samples of this study predate the infection). Cell type and time point are not known.

The chain has TRBV24-1 and TRBJ2-2; 10 nucleotides agree with TRBD1. J was trimmed by 4 bases and V by 4 bases; bases with no gene match: 5. The germline gives CDR1 KGHDR, CDR2 SFDVKD. This CDR3 is 16 amino acids long. CDR3: CATSEPGQGVTGELFF. CDR3 coding DNA: TGTGCCACCAGTGAGCCTGGACAGGGGGTCACCGGGGAGCTGTTTTTT.

This chain links TRBV7-9 with TRBJ2-7; TRBD2 is a possible D gene (6 bases). Trimming removed 5 bases at V and 7 bases at J, with 12 bases between. Per the germline V gene, CDR1 is SEHNR and CDR2 is FQNEAQ (reference sequence). The CDR3 loop spans 12 amino acids. CDR3 sequence reads: CASSPGDLEQYF. CDR3 DNA: TGTGCCAGCAGCCCGGGGGATTTGGAGCAGTACTTC.

The chain couples TRBV7-6 to TRBJ2-3, with a weak D call TRBD2 (6 bases). The V and J ends lost 5 bases and 4 bases respectively, with 10 bases between them. Germline assignment: CDR1 SGHVS and CDR2 FNYEAQ. The CDR3 sequence is 13 residues long. In nucleotides, the CDR3 is TGTGCCAGCAGCCCCTCGGGGGCAGATACGCAGTATTTT. This gives the protein CASSPSGADTQYF.

This clonotype was seen a single time. Germline and junction disagree at one end, which may indicate a read error. The CDR3 DNA is TGTGCCAGCAGTTACTCGAGTCTCTCGGGTCACTCCTACAGTGAGCAGTTCTTC. Its translation is CASSYSSLSGHSYSEQFF. The genes are TRBV6-6 and TRBJ2-1; D gene uncertain. The CDR3 is 18 residues long. Germline CDR1 reads MNHNY; CDR2 reads SVGAGI (reference sequence).

This chain connects TRBV4-1 to TRBJ1-6; 8 bases are a match to TRBD1. CDR3 size: 16 residues. V shed 1 base, J shed 7 bases, and the junction held 6 bases outside the gene matches. Germline CDR1 and CDR2: MGHRA and YSYEKL. CDR3 sequence (DNA): TGCGCCAGCAGCCAAGGACAGGGGTTTGGGAATTCACCCCTCCACTTT. Amino acids: CASSQGQGFGNSPLHF.

The chain uses TRBV23-1 and TRBJ2-1, with 7 bases identical to TRBD1. TRBV23-1 is an ORF, and what it does is uncertain. The CDR3 is 15 residues long. The J segment lost 15 bases and the V segment lost 4 bases, leaving 18 bases of the junction unmatched. CDR3 sequence: CASSRPGDSWESAFF. CDR3 in DNA: TGCGCCAGCAGTCGCCCAGGGGACAGTTGGGAAAGCGCGTTCTTC.

The genes are TRBV30 and TRBJ2-7; D is uncertain. CDR1 is GTSNPN and CDR2 is SVGIG in the germline V gene (reference sequence). V lost 2 bases to trimming and J lost 5 bases, with 13 bases between them. This CDR3 spans 13 amino acids. The CDR3 sequence: CAWSYRATNEQYF. The CDR3 coding sequence is TGTGCCTGGAGTTACCGGGCGACCAACGAGCAGTACTTC.

The rearrangement joins TRBV7-9 to TRBJ1-1, with unresolved D. Trimming stripped 5 bases from V and 1 base from J, with 8 bases between. Germline lookup yields CDR1 SEHNR and CDR2 FQNEAQ (reference sequence). The length of the CDR3 is 13 residues. The chain's CDR3 is CASSPVENTEAFF. CDR3 bases: TGTGCCAGCAGCCCCGTGGAGAACACTGAAGCTTTCTTT.

DNA for the CDR3: TGTGCCAGCAGTGGGATCGCCCTCGAGGTGGATTCACCCCTCCACTTT. It encodes CASSGIALEVDSPLHF. The chain combines TRBV2 with TRBJ1-6; D is unclear. The CDR3 contains 16 residues. Germline V gives CDR1 SNHLY, CDR2 FYNNEI. V lost 4 bases and J lost 8, with 18 bases in between.

The J gene is TRBJ2-7, the V gene TRBV9, with a possible D match to TRBD1 (6 bases). Germline V CDR1 and CDR2: SGDLS, YYNGEE. Deletions cut 0 bases from V and 2 bases from J, with 12 bases between. The length of the CDR3 is 15 residues. CDR3 nucleotide sequence: TGTGCCAGCAGCGTAGAATCTGGGGACACCTACGAGCAGTACTTC. It encodes CASSVESGDTYEQYF.

CDR3: CASSLDGEISNRETQYF. DNA of the CDR3: TGTGCCAGCAGCTTGGACGGGGAGATTTCAAATAGGGAGACCCAGTACTTC. The chain combines TRBV5-6 with TRBJ2-5; the D gene is possibly TRBD2 (5 bases). The CDR3 loop spans 17 amino acids. Per germline, CDR1 SGHDT and CDR2 YYEEEE. V was shortened by 0 bases and J by 5 bases, with 20 bases between the two germline ends.

This clonotype came up a few times. The V call is TRBV20-1, the J call TRBJ2-3, with D possibly TRBD1 on 6 matching bases. Germline CDR1 is DFQATT and CDR2 is SNEGSKA (reference sequence). CDR3 length: 16 residues. Trimming removed 0 bases at V and 0 bases at J, with 13 bases between. CDR3 sequence (DNA): TGCAGTGCTAGAGATCTCCCGGGACAAAGCACAGATACGCAGTATTTT. This gives the protein CSARDLPGQSTDTQYF.

The chain links TRBV10-2 to TRBJ2-7; D not certain. The CDR3 length is 15 residues. Trimming took 5 bases from V and 0 from J, leaving 14 bases between them. CDR1 is WSHSY, CDR2 SAAADI, per germline. The CDR3 DNA follows: TGCGCCAGCAGTCTGGCACCACCCGGCTCCTACGAGCAGTACTTC. Translation gives CASSLAPPGSYEQYF.

This clonotype was detected a few times. This chain joins TRBV24-1 and TRBJ2-7; D unclear. V was shortened by 4 bases and J by 7 bases, with 10 bases between the two germline ends. This CDR3 contains 12 residues. Germline V gene data show CDR1 as KGHDR and CDR2 as SFDVKD. The CDR3 DNA is TGTGCCACCAGTGAATCAGTTGGAGAGCAGTACTTC. Residues: CATSESVGEQYF.